The T cell receptor (beta chain) described here comes from a study of human T cells and chemical hapten exposure. In this sample, this clonotype turned up many times. Time point meaning: pre-sensitization, week 0. The treatment is: therapeutic diphenylcyclopropenone sensitization with weekly scalp DPC. Alopecia patients between 18 and 70 years old and suitable for DPC were used as donors. CDR3 length equals 14 residues. V lost 1 base, J lost 0 bases, and 4 bases lay in between. Germline CDR1 reads SGHNT; CDR2 reads YENEEA. TCRdb recomputed calls from the RACE reads with MiXCR, one row per CDR3 protein. The table includes tens of thousands of distinct CDR3 sequences, about 7.4% detected once.

This specimen was whole blood, taken in connection with sensitization to the hapten diphenylcyclopropenone (DPC). J is TRBJ2-4 and V is TRBV11-3; no clear D gene. This sequence was found in a woman in her 50s with alopecia areata. Some clones in this sample may be carry-over from other donors' samples. The CDR3 here is CASSLAGAKNIQYF. The CDR3 DNA reads as TGTGCCAGCAGCTTAGCGGGAGCCAAAAACATTCAGTACTTC.